Shown below are 17 T cell receptor beta chains from a single sample sequenced in a study of early T cells in non-severe SARS-CoV-2 infection (dated by TCRdb to 2020 to 2023). The library relied on 5' RACE. Reads for this sample came from a NextSeq 500. TCRdb redid the processing of the public reads, applying fastp at Q25 and MiXCR, and retained in-frame beta chains. A single entry per CDR3 protein holds the most common genes and DNA from its merged rows. The sample table shows around 55,000 distinct CDR3 sequences, and around 13% are seen once. Jointly, the top ten make up less than 1.5% of the sample. Input material: whole blood. These TCRs come from an adult who was a healthcare worker with PCR-confirmed SARS-CoV-2 infection or an uninfected control (not recorded which).

This clonotype was found many times. The genes are TRBV4-1 and TRBJ2-3; the D gene is possibly TRBD2 (6 bases). This CDR3 has 17 residues. CDR1 and CDR2 from the germline V gene are MGHRA and YSYEKL. The V gene lost 1 base and the J gene lost 2 bases, with 16 bases spanning the gap. CDR3 protein: CASSQGSGGRTTDTQYF. CDR3 coding DNA: TGCGCCAGCAGCCAAGGATCCGGGGGTCGAACCACAGATACGCAGTATTTT.

This chain uses TRBV5-1 with TRBJ2-1, with 9 bases lining up with TRBD1. The V gene's germline CDR1 is SGHRS and CDR2 YFSETQ. The CDR3 runs 15 residues. Trimming took 0 bases from V and 7 from J; bases not matched to a gene: 5. The DNA of the CDR3 is TGCGCCAGCAGCTTGGGGGACAGGGTAGGGAATGAGCAGTTCTTC. Translating gives CASSLGDRVGNEQFF.

As regards this clonotype: This may be a read error, as it is one base from a much larger clone. The chain links TRBV6-6 to TRBJ1-5, with D unclear. Germline values: CDR1 MNHNY, CDR2 SVGAGI (reference sequence). This CDR3 is 15 amino acids long. The CDR3: CASSYSASSNQPRHF. CDR3 coding DNA: TGTGCCAGCAGTTACTCGGCCAGTAGCAATCAGCCCCGGCATTTT.

This clonotype was observed many times. The chain uses TRBV7-2 and TRBJ2-1; TRBD2 matches at 8 bases. The CDR3 has 15 amino acids. Germline CDR1 reads SGHTA; CDR2 reads FQGNSA. J was trimmed by 4 bases and V by 7 bases; bases with no gene match: 9. The CDR3: CASTTRGGNYNEQFF. The CDR3, as DNA: TGTGCCAGCACCACTCGGGGGGGGAATTACAATGAGCAGTTCTTC.

This clonotype was counted many times. The chain combines TRBV7-9 with TRBJ2-5, with D uncertain. The CDR3 runs to 13 residues. Germline V lookup: CDR1 SEHNR, CDR2 FQNEAQ (reference sequence). Trimming pared 8 bases from V and 1 base from J, leaving 11 bases between. The CDR3 coding sequence is TGTGCCAGCGGAAACGAAGTCCAAGAGACCCAGTACTTC. This sequence encodes CASGNEVQETQYF. The full variable domain, completed using reference TRBV7-9 and TRBJ2-5, is DTGVSQNPRHKITKRGQNVTFRCDPISEHNRLYWYRQTLGQGPEFLTYFQNEAQLEKSRLLSDRFSAERPKGSFSTLEIQRTEQGDSAMYLCASGNEVQETQYFGPGTRLLVL.

The rearrangement uses TRBV20-1 and TRBJ2-5, with TRBD2 identical over 9 bases. J lost 1 base, V lost 3 bases, and 6 bases had no gene match. This CDR3 contains 15 residues. Germline V gives CDR1 DFQATT, CDR2 SNEGSKA (reference sequence). CDR3 loop: CSASPSGGSQETQYF. DNA for the CDR3: TGCAGTGCTAGTCCCAGCGGGGGGTCCCAAGAGACCCAGTACTTC.

CDR3 loop: CASSLGQPGAGYTF. The CDR3 nucleotides are TGCGCCAGCAGCTTGGGACAGCCAGGGGCTGGCTACACCTTC. The chain links TRBV5-1 to TRBJ1-2; possible D gene TRBD1, 6 bases. This CDR3 is 14 amino acids long. The V gene's germline CDR1 is SGHRS and CDR2 YFSETQ. Trimming took 0 bases from V and 7 from J, leaving 13 bases between them.

This clonotype was detected a few times. The J gene is TRBJ2-1, the V gene TRBV24-1; 9 nucleotides line up with TRBD1. Germline CDR1 KGHDR, CDR2 SFDVKD. The V and J ends lost 5 bases and 8 bases, in that order; junction bases with no gene match: 18. The CDR3 covers 18 residues. The CDR3: CATSGLGGGTGQGDEQFF. The CDR3 DNA follows: TGTGCCACCAGTGGATTGGGTGGTGGGACAGGGCAGGGGGATGAGCAGTTCTTC.

This chain links TRBV5-6 with TRBJ2-5; D not resolved. CDR1 and CDR2 from the germline V gene are SGHDT and YYEEEE. V dropped 0 bases and J dropped 5 bases, with 14 bases sitting between them. The CDR3 sequence is 15 residues long. In nucleotides, the CDR3 is TGTGCCAGCAGCTTGGCCGGCGGCCTCTGGGAGACCCAGTACTTC. Translated, it gives CASSLAGGLWETQYF.

This clonotype was observed many times. The rearrangement uses TRBV29-1 and TRBJ1-2; tentative D call: TRBD1 (5 bases). CDR3 length: 16 amino acids. V gave up 4 bases and J gave up 3 bases, with 21 bases separating them. Germline CDR1 is SQVTM and CDR2 is ANQGSEA. The CDR3 bases are TGCAGCGTTGGCTGGAGGGGACGGGTTCTAGACTATGGCTACACCTTC. Translating it yields CSVGWRGRVLDYGYTF. The full variable domain, in which reference TRBV29-1 and TRBJ1-2 provide the parts outside the CDR3, is SAVISQKPSRDICQRGTSLTIQCQVDSQVTMMFWYRQQPGQSLTLIATANQGSEATYESGFVIDKFPISRPNLTFSTLTVSNMSPEDSSIYLCSVGWRGRVLDYGYTFGSGTRLTVV.

CDR3 sequence: CSGSLGGIQYF. The CDR3 bases are TGCAGCGGAAGTCTTGGGGGCATTCAGTACTTC. The chain joins TRBV29-1 to TRBJ2-4, with D tentatively TRBD1 or TRBD2 (5 bases each). The CDR3 runs 11 residues. Trimming removed 7 bases from V and 9 bases from J, with 13 bases in between. Germline lookup yields CDR1 SQVTM and CDR2 ANQGSEA.

A few counts support this clonotype. The CDR3 nucleotides read TGTGCCAGCAGCCCCGGTGGGCAGCGCAATGAGCAGTTCTTC. As protein: CASSPGGQRNEQFF. J is TRBJ2-1 and V is TRBV7-2, with unresolved D. Looked up from germline, CDR1 is SGHTA and CDR2 is FQGNSA. This CDR3 contains 14 residues. V lost 5 bases and J 6 bases, leaving 14 bases between the germline ends.

This clonotype came up many times. The V call is TRBV6-6, the J call TRBJ2-1, with 9 bases that match TRBD2. The germline gives CDR1 MNHNY, CDR2 SVGAGI (reference sequence). Unmatched junction bases numbered 8, after V lost 5 bases and J lost 6 bases. The CDR3 loop spans 15 amino acids. In nucleotides, the CDR3 is TGTGCCAGCAGTCCGAGCGGGGGGTCAGGCAATGAGCAGTTCTTC. Translating it yields CASSPSGGSGNEQFF.

V and J are TRBV20-1 and TRBJ2-1, with D hard to call. The CDR3 is 10 amino acids. Deletions cut 6 bases from V and 7 bases from J, with 7 bases between. Per the germline V gene, CDR1 is DFQATT and CDR2 is SNEGSKA (reference sequence). The CDR3 DNA sequence: TGCAGTGCCCAAGGGAATGAGCAGTTCTTC. This codes for CSAQGNEQFF.

The chain couples TRBV6-5 to TRBJ2-3; 8 nucleotides align to TRBD2. The CDR3 spans 17 residues. Germline values: CDR1 MNHEY, CDR2 SVGAGI. V lost 2 bases to trimming and J lost 4 bases; unmatched junction nucleotides: 11. In nucleotides, the CDR3 is TGTGCCAGCAGTTACAGGGTAGCGGGGACTGCCCCAGATACGCAGTATTTT. Its protein is CASSYRVAGTAPDTQYF.

V is TRBV30 and J is TRBJ1-5, with D perhaps matching TRBD1 (6 bases). The V end lost 5 bases, the J end lost 4 bases, and 18 bases lay between the germline ends. This CDR3 spans 15 amino acids. Germline lookup yields CDR1 GTSNPN and CDR2 SVGIG (reference sequence). CDR3 loop: CAWYQWGQVNQPQHF. The CDR3, as DNA: TGTGCCTGGTATCAATGGGGGCAGGTGAATCAGCCCCAGCATTTT.

The chain links TRBV7-9 to TRBJ1-1; D call uncertain. V lost 1 base and J 1 base, leaving 7 bases between the germline ends. The CDR3 covers 14 residues. Germline V gene data show CDR1 as SEHNR and CDR2 as FQNEAQ (reference sequence). The CDR3 loop reads CASSLETANTEAFF. As DNA, the CDR3 is TGTGCCAGCAGCTTAGAGACCGCGAACACTGAAGCTTTCTTT.